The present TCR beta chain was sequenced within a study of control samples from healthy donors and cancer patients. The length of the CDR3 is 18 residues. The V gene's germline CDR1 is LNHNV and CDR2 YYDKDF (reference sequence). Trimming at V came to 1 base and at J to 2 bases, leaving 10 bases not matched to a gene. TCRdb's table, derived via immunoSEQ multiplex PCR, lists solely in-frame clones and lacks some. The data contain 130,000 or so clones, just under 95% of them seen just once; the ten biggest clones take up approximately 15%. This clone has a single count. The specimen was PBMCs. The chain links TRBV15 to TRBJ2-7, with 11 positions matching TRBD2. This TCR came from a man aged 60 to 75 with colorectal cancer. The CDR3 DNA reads TGTGCCACCAGCAGAGCCTCCCCCTTAGCGGGGGGGGCCTACGAGCAGTACTTC. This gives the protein CATSRASPLAGGAYEQYF.